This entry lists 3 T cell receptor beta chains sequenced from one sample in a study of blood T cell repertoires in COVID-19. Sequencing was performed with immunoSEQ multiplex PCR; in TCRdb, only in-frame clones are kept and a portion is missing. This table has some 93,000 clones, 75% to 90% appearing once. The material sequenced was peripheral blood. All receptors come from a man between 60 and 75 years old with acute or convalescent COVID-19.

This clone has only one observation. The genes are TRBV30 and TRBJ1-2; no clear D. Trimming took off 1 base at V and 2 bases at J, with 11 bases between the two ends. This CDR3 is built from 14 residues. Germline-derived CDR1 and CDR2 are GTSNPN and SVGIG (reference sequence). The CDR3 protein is CAWSDSRTNYGYTF. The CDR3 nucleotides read TGTGCCTGGAGTGACAGCCGAACCAACTATGGCTACACCTTC.

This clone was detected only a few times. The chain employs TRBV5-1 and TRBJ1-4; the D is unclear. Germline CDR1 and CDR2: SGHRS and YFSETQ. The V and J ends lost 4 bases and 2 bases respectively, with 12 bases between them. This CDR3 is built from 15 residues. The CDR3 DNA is TGCGCCAGCAGCCCCCGGTCGGGGACTAATGAAAAACTGTTTTTT. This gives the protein CASSPRSGTNEKLFF. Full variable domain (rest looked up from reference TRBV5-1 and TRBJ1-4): KAGVTQTPRYLIKTRGQQVTLSCSPISGHRSVSWYQQTPGQGLQFLFEYFSETQRNKGNFPGRFSGRQFSNSRSEMNVSTLELGDSALYLCASSPRSGTNEKLFFGSGTQLSVL.

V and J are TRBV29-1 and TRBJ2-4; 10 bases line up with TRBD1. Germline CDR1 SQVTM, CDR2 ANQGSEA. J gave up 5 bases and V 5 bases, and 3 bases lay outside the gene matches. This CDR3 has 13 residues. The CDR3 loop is CSVRTGGQNIQYF. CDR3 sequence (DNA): TGCAGCGTTCGGACAGGGGGACAAAACATTCAGTACTTC.